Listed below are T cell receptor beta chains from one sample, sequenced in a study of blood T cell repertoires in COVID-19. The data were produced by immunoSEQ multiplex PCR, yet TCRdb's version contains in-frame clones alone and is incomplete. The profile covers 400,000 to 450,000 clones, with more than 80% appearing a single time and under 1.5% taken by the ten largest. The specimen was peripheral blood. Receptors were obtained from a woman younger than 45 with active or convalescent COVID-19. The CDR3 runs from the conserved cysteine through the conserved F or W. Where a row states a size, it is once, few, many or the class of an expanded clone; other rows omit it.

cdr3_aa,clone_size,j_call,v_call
CASNQGADYGYTF,-,TRBJ1-2,TRBV4-1
CASRLTGGYGYTF,-,TRBJ1-2,TRBV27
CASSEDAAFEAFF,-,TRBJ1-1,TRBV6-1
CASSYDPGDNSPLHF,once,TRBJ1-6,TRBV6-5
CASSLPGGAMGYGYTF,few,TRBJ1-2,TRBV28
CASSTGHGNEQFF,-,TRBJ2-1,TRBV19
CASSYSGKYTEAFF,-,TRBJ1-1,TRBV6-5
CAWSLGLLSNQPQHF,-,TRBJ1-5,TRBV30
CAISEVVGGNTDTQYF,few,TRBJ2-3,TRBV10-3
CASSGGTGAPNGYTF,-,TRBJ1-2,TRBV5-1
CASSQGAGYNEKLFF,-,TRBJ1-4,TRBV3-1/TRBV3-2
CASSPKGGPYEQYF,-,TRBJ2-7,TRBV18
CASSPGLATDTQYF,-,TRBJ2-3,TRBV5-1
CASSSGVNFGPYEQYF,-,TRBJ2-7,TRBV9
CASGPLTGGASVEQYF,-,TRBJ2-7,TRBV7-8
CATSGGGNQPQHF,once,TRBJ1-5,TRBV19
CSVSDPTNEKLFF,once,TRBJ1-4,TRBV29-1
CASSEIGGAGNEQFF,once,TRBJ2-1,TRBV10-2
CASSSGDSSYEQYF,-,TRBJ2-7,TRBV9
CASSPLPTGALNTEAFF,-,TRBJ1-1,TRBV18
CAWSVLTNEKLFF,-,TRBJ1-4,TRBV30
CASGTGVDIQYF,-,TRBJ2-4,TRBV2
CASSQYYTEAFF,-,TRBJ1-1,TRBV14
CASSQEGYQPQHF,-,TRBJ1-5,TRBV12-3/TRBV12-4
CASMDRGRTEAFF,-,TRBJ1-1,TRBV19
CASSFGKTGTEAFF,-,TRBJ1-1,TRBV27
CASSLVGSGQEAFF,few,TRBJ1-1,TRBV5-6
CASSQEWANTEAFF,-,TRBJ1-1,TRBV4-1
CASSSIAGVADTQYF,-,TRBJ2-3,TRBV7-2
CASSGTGDLNTEAFF,-,TRBJ1-1,TRBV5-1
CASSKGTGELFF,once,TRBJ2-2,TRBV5-1
CASSQDRSSKNIQYF,-,TRBJ2-4,TRBV4-2
CASSSGTGNTEAFF,-,TRBJ1-1,TRBV5-1
CASSGDGGGYTEAFF,-,TRBJ1-1,TRBV12-5
CASSEVGWGPQPQHF,-,TRBJ1-5,TRBV6-1
CASRPTGVKIYGYTF,-,TRBJ1-2,TRBV11-2
CASSLVSGTGGGGYGYTF,-,TRBJ1-2,TRBV5-1
CAWSLDRGRTDTQYF,-,TRBJ2-3,TRBV30
CASSSSVQGTTEAFF,-,TRBJ1-1,TRBV11-2
CASSVRLASYTGELFF,-,TRBJ2-2,TRBV9
CASTKGDTDTQYF,once,TRBJ2-3,TRBV10-2
CASSQTGTGGEKLFF,-,TRBJ1-4,TRBV18
CASSYTGSYEQYF,once,TRBJ2-7,TRBV10-2
CASSAWGLDYGYTF,-,TRBJ1-2,TRBV14
CASSEPGAPYGYTF,few,TRBJ1-2,TRBV6-4
CASRKRKGLAGGPTAGELFF,many,TRBJ2-2,TRBV2
CASSYRRTYSGNTIYF,-,TRBJ1-3,TRBV6-5
CASSPRDSYGYTF,-,TRBJ1-2,TRBV19
CASSFLAGRDTQYF,-,TRBJ2-3,TRBV25-1
CSVEDFGGGPDTQYF,-,TRBJ2-3,TRBV29-1